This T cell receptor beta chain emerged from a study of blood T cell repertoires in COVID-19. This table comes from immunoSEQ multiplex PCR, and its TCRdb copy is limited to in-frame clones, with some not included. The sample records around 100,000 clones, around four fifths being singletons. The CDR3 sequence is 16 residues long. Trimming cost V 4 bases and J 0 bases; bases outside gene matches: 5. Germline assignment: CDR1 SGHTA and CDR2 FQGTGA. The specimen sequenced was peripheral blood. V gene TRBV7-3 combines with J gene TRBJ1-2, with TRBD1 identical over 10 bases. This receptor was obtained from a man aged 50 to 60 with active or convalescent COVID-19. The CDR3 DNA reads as TGTGCCAGCAGCTCCCGGGACAGGGGAACTAACTATGGCTACACCTTC. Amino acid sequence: CASSSRDRGTNYGYTF.